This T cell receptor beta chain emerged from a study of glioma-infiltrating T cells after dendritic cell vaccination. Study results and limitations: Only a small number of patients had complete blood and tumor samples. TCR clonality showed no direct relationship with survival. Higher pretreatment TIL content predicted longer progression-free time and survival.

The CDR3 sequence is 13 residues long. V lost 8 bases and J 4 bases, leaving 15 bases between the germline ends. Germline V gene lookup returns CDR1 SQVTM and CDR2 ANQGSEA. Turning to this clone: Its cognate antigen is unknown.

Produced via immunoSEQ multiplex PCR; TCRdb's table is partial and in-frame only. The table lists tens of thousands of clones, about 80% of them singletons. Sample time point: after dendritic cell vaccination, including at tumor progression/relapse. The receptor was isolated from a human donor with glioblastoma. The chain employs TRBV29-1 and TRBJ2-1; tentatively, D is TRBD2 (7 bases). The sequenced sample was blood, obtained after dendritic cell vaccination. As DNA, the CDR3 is TGCAGCTCGCTTGGGGGGGCTTACAATGAGCAGTTCTTC. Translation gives CSSLGGAYNEQFF.